The next 23 T cell receptor beta chains were all read from a single sample in a study of cytomegalovirus exposure and HLA in healthy donors. Researchers ran the PCR with 60 Vbeta and 13 Jbeta primers. Sequencing used immunoSEQ multiplex PCR; TCRdb keeps in-frame clones, though not all of them. The sample carries 100,000 to 150,000 clones, approximately 80% recorded once. Sequencing was done on a sample of PBMCs. Every receptor here comes from a man under 40 in good health and CMV-seropositive.

This chain joins TRBV18 and TRBJ2-7, with D perhaps matching TRBD2 (6 bases). Trimming removed 1 base at V and 5 bases at J, with 15 bases between. CDR3 size: 15 residues. Germline V gene data show CDR1 as KGHSH and CDR2 as LQKENI. CDR3 DNA: TGTGCCAGCTCACCACGGGGCGGGGAAATCAACGAGCAGTACTTC. This sequence encodes CASSPRGGEINEQYF.

The gene calls are TRBV15 and TRBJ1-4; 7 nucleotides match TRBD1. V shed 3 bases and J 7 bases; nucleotides not matched to a gene: 8. The germline CDR1 and CDR2 sequences are LNHNV and YYDKDF (reference sequence). This CDR3 contains 15 residues. CDR3 nucleotides: TGTGCCACCAGCAGGAGGAACAGGGGAGGTGAAAAACTGTTTTTT. Encoded protein: CATSRRNRGGEKLFF.

This clone showed up just once. This chain joins TRBV6-5 and TRBJ2-1; 10 bases match TRBD1. This CDR3 contains 15 residues. Germline V gene data show CDR1 as MNHEY and CDR2 as SVGAGI. The trim removed 5 bases at V and 6 bases at J, leaving 7 bases unmatched. For the CDR3, the DNA is TGTGCCAGCAGTACGGGACAGGGGAGGGTCAATGAGCAGTTCTTC. Its translation: CASSTGQGRVNEQFF.

The V call is TRBV6-1, the J call TRBJ1-5; D gene ambiguous. Trimming removed 0 bases from V and 7 bases from J, with 7 bases in between. Germline assignment: CDR1 MNHNS and CDR2 SASEGT. The CDR3 has 13 residues. This CDR3 is CASSEATVQPQHF. The CDR3 DNA follows: TGTGCCAGCAGTGAAGCTACAGTACAGCCCCAGCATTTT.

This rearrangement joins TRBV7-3 to TRBJ2-1; 10 bases line up with TRBD2. Germline lookup yields CDR1 SGHTA and CDR2 FQGTGA. V was pared by 5 bases and J by 8 bases, with 15 bases of the junction left unmatched. The CDR3 extends over 17 amino acids. CDR3 in DNA: TGTGCCAGCAGCCGCAAGGGGACTAGCGTTGGGGTGGATGAGCAGTTCTTC. Its protein is CASSRKGTSVGVDEQFF.

The chain couples TRBV5-6 to TRBJ1-5; 9 nucleotides align to TRBD1. The CDR3 contains 15 residues. V lost 4 bases to trimming and J lost 6 bases; unmatched junction nucleotides: 8. Germline V CDR1 and CDR2: SGHDT, YYEEEE. The CDR3 reads CASSATGTGSQPQHF. The CDR3 nucleotides read TGTGCCAGCAGCGCTACGGGGACAGGGTCTCAGCCCCAGCATTTT.

The V call is TRBV28, the J call TRBJ1-2; the D gene is possibly TRBD1 (5 bases). Trimming removed 6 bases from V and 7 bases from J, with 15 bases in between. The CDR3 sequence is 13 residues long. Germline CDR1 and CDR2: MDHEN and SYDVKM. The CDR3 sequence: CASSRVTGSGYTF. DNA of the CDR3: TGTGCCAGCAGCCGCGTTACAGGTTCTGGCTACACCTTC.

This chain joins TRBV19 and TRBJ1-4; 9 bases are shared with TRBD1. This CDR3 has 13 residues. Losses at the gene ends were 10 bases for V and 8 bases for J; bases not matched to a gene: 8. Germline-derived CDR1 and CDR2 are LNHDA and SQIVND (reference sequence). The CDR3 DNA follows: TGTGCCACCGAGGGACAGGGTTCAGAAAAACTGTTTTTT. Translated: CATEGQGSEKLFF.

This sequence joins TRBV7-9 and TRBJ2-2; tentative D call: TRBD1 (5 bases). In germline, CDR1 is SEHNR, CDR2 FQNEAQ (reference sequence). V gave up 5 bases and J gave up 0 bases, with 10 bases separating them. The CDR3 runs 15 residues. The CDR3 DNA sequence: TGTGCCAGCAGCCGCAGGGAAACGAACACCGGGGAGCTGTTTTTT. Protein: CASSRRETNTGELFF.

The J gene is TRBJ2-7, the V gene TRBV7-6; TRBD1 is a possible D gene (6 bases). V lost 2 bases to trimming and J lost 7 bases, with 21 bases between them. Germline lookup yields CDR1 SGHVS and CDR2 FNYEAQ. This CDR3 is 16 amino acids long. The CDR3 nucleotides are TGTGCCAGCAGCTTACGGGAAGGGGACACTGCCCTTGAGCAGTACTTC. Protein: CASSLREGDTALEQYF.

The chain has TRBV5-1 and TRBJ2-7, with TRBD1 matching 9 bases. Trimming removed 2 bases from V and 2 bases from J; junction bases left unmatched: 11. Germline CDR1 reads SGHRS; CDR2 reads YFSETQ. This CDR3 is 17 amino acids long. CDR3 sequence reads: CASSLAGTGRLPYEQYF. DNA for the CDR3: TGCGCCAGCAGCTTAGCCGGGACAGGGCGTCTTCCCTACGAGCAGTACTTC.

This chain connects TRBV19 to TRBJ2-3; TRBD1 matches 7 bases. The CDR3 runs to 14 residues. V lost 6 bases to trimming and J lost 1 base; unmatched junction nucleotides: 4. The germline V gene has CDR1 LNHDA and CDR2 SQIVND (reference sequence). This chain's CDR3 is CASSRQGGTDTQYF. The CDR3 DNA reads TGTGCCAGTAGCAGACAGGGTGGCACAGATACGCAGTATTTT. The full variable domain, its missing parts supplied by reference TRBV19 and TRBJ2-3, is DGGITQSPKYLFRKEGQNVTLSCEQNLNHDAMYWYRQDPGQGLRLIYYSQIVNDFQKGDIAEGYSVSREKKESFPLTVTSAQKNPTAFYLCASSRQGGTDTQYFGPGTRLTVL.

This clone was counted between two and nine times. The rearrangement links TRBV19 to TRBJ2-3, with TRBD1 identical over 9 bases. CDR3 length: 15 residues. Trimming at V came to 4 bases and at J to 5 bases, leaving 7 bases not matched to a gene. In germline, CDR1 is LNHDA, CDR2 SQIVND (reference sequence). In DNA form, the CDR3 reads TGTGCCAGTAGTACTCCCGGGACAGGGAAAGATACGCAGTATTTT. Amino acids: CASSTPGTGKDTQYF.

The rearrangement links TRBV28 to TRBJ1-5; a weak D match, TRBD1 (6 bases). Between the trimmed V and J ends, which lost 6 bases and 3 bases, there was a span of 18 bases. CDR1 is MDHEN and CDR2 is SYDVKM in the germline V gene. CDR3 size: 16 residues. The CDR3, as DNA: TGTGCCAGCAGGGAACCCAGGACAGCCTTCAATCAGCCCCAGCATTTT. Its protein is CASREPRTAFNQPQHF.

There are a few counts of this clone. The chain couples TRBV6-1 to TRBJ2-1, with D possibly matching TRBD2 (5 bases). The V and J ends lost 3 bases and 3 bases respectively, with 12 bases between them. CDR3 length equals 15 residues. Germline V lookup: CDR1 MNHNS, CDR2 SASEGT. The CDR3 is CASSDRPGNYNEQFF. The CDR3 nucleotides read TGTGCCAGCAGTGATAGGCCGGGGAACTACAATGAGCAGTTCTTC.

This clone was found a few times. The genes are TRBV7-3 and TRBJ2-2; D is perhaps TRBD1 (6 bases). The CDR3 covers 14 residues. The V gene's germline CDR1 is SGHTA and CDR2 FQGTGA. V lost 7 bases and J 6 bases, leaving 15 bases between the germline ends. CDR3 loop: CASNNLQGSGELFF. The CDR3 DNA reads as TGTGCCAGCAATAACCTACAGGGATCCGGGGAGCTGTTTTTT.

V usage is TRBV6-1 and J usage is TRBJ1-1; tentative D call: TRBD1 (5 bases). Looked up from germline, CDR1 is MNHNS and CDR2 is SASEGT. With 2 bases removed from V and 9 bases from J, the gap between germline ends came to 25 bases. This CDR3 contains 17 residues. DNA of the CDR3: TGTGCCAGCAGTGAACGTTATCCGACATCGGCAGGGCTGCAAGCTTTCTTT. It encodes CASSERYPTSAGLQAFF.

This clone was seen more than once but under ten times. The chain recombines TRBV19 with TRBJ1-6; D might be TRBD1 (6 bases). V shed 5 bases and J shed 5 bases, with 13 bases lying between them. This CDR3 spans 15 amino acids. Germline-derived CDR1 and CDR2 are LNHDA and SQIVND (reference sequence). The CDR3 DNA reads as TGTGCCAGTAGTGCAGGGGATAGAGATAATTCACCCCTCCACTTT. It yields the protein CASSAGDRDNSPLHF.

This rearrangement joins TRBV4-1 to TRBJ1-4, with no clear D. The CDR3 runs 15 residues. The germline V gene encodes CDR1 MGHRA and CDR2 YSYEKL. The V end was cut by 6 bases, the J end by 7 bases, with 18 bases between. In DNA form, the CDR3 reads TGCGCCAGCAGGCCCGTCGGCGTTGGAGCTGAAAAACTGTTTTTT. Amino acid sequence: CASRPVGVGAEKLFF.

The J gene is TRBJ2-7, the V gene TRBV28, with a tentative D call TRBD2 (5 bases). CDR1 and CDR2 from the germline V gene are MDHEN and SYDVKM. CDR3 length: 12 amino acids. V lost 6 bases to trimming and J lost 9 bases, with 15 bases between them. CDR3 region: CASSAPGGGQYF. CDR3 DNA: TGTGCCAGCAGCGCCCCTGGAGGTGGGCAGTACTTC.

This clone was observed a handful of times. The chain is built from TRBV6-6 and TRBJ2-1, with 10 bases that match TRBD1. This CDR3 has 15 amino acids. Germline CDR1 reads MNHNY; CDR2 reads SVGAGI (reference sequence). J lost 0 bases, V lost 6 bases, and 2 bases had no gene match. CDR3 coding DNA: TGTGCCAGCAGGAGACAGGGGGCCTCCTACAATGAGCAGTTCTTC. Residues: CASRRQGASYNEQFF.

This rearrangement joins TRBV4-2 to TRBJ2-3, with D perhaps TRBD2 (6 bases). The CDR3 loop spans 15 amino acids. Trimming removed 6 bases from V and 2 bases from J, with 15 bases in between. CDR1 is LGHNA and CDR2 is YNFKEQ in the germline V gene. The CDR3 sequence is CASSYDGRFTDTQYF. In DNA, the CDR3 is TGTGCCAGCAGTTATGACGGGAGATTCACAGATACGCAGTATTTT.

The chain joins TRBV2 to TRBJ2-5; the D gene is possibly TRBD2 (5 bases). The V and J ends lost 4 bases and 4 bases respectively, with 10 bases between them. Germline CDR1 is SNHLY and CDR2 is FYNNEI. The CDR3 length is 13 residues. DNA of the CDR3: TGTGCCAGCAGTGCAAGGGCGGGAGAGACCCAGTACTTC. This encodes CASSARAGETQYF.